One sample yielded the 27 T cell receptor beta chains listed below, sequenced in a study of T-cell memory formation after mild COVID-19. TCRdb reprocessed the 5' RACE reads via MiXCR and lists one record per CDR3 protein. The data show a few hundred thousand distinct CDR3 sequences, around 28% seen once. Sequenced material: PBMCs or a T cell subset sorted from them (not recorded which). The receptors derive from an adult woman who had mild COVID-19 (a few samples of this study predate the infection). Cell type and time point are not known.

The chain combines TRBV9 with TRBJ2-1; the D call may be TRBD1 or TRBD2 (5 bases each). This CDR3 is 15 amino acids long. V lost 4 bases to trimming and J lost 6 bases, with 17 bases between them. Germline CDR1 and CDR2: SGDLS and YYNGEE. CDR3 DNA: TGTGCCAGCAGCCCTGCAGGGCTAGCCGCCAATGAGCAGTTCTTC. Translation: CASSPAGLAANEQFF.

The V gene is TRBV2, the J gene TRBJ2-3, with a tentative D call TRBD1 (5 bases). The germline gives CDR1 SNHLY, CDR2 FYNNEI. Between the trimmed V and J ends, which lost 5 bases and 4 bases, there was a span of 16 bases. The CDR3 covers 15 residues. CDR3: CASSFRAGQSDTQYF. The CDR3 DNA follows: TGTGCCAGCAGTTTTCGCGCAGGGCAGTCAGATACGCAGTATTTT.

The chain employs TRBV12-3 or TRBV12-4 and TRBJ2-7; 9 nucleotides agree with TRBD1. The ends lost 3 bases at V and 0 bases at J; junction bases unmatched: 9. The CDR3 is 17 amino acids. In nucleotides, the CDR3 is TGTGCCAGCAGTTTGTACAGGGGGCTCGACTCCTCCTACGAGCAGTACTTC. It is translated as CASSLYRGLDSSYEQYF.

V and J are TRBV7-2 and TRBJ1-1; 11 bases map to TRBD1. With V trimmed by 5 bases and J by 7 bases, 9 bases remained unmatched. This CDR3 has 15 amino acids. CDR1 is SGHTA and CDR2 is FQGNSA in the germline V gene. DNA of the CDR3: TGTGCCAGCAGCCTCTCCGGGACAGGGGGGAATGAAGCTTTCTTT. This translates into CASSLSGTGGNEAFF.

The sample holds a few counts of this clonotype. V is TRBV7-3 and J is TRBJ2-3; 15 positions match TRBD2. The CDR3 loop spans 16 amino acids. Germline values: CDR1 SGHTA, CDR2 FQGTGA. J gave up 4 bases and V 4 bases, and 3 bases lay outside the gene matches. In nucleotides, the CDR3 is TGTGCCAGCAGCTGGACTAGCGGGGGGGCCCCAGATACGCAGTATTTT. Translation gives CASSWTSGGAPDTQYF.

V and J are TRBV7-2 and TRBJ1-2; D is uncertain. CDR1 and CDR2 from the germline V gene are SGHTA and FQGNSA. V lost 5 bases to trimming and J lost 9 bases, with 13 bases between them. The CDR3 extends over 12 amino acids. This chain's CDR3 is CASSRERESYTF. CDR3 sequence (DNA): TGTGCCAGCAGCCGAGAAAGGGAGAGCTACACCTTC.

This clonotype showed up just a few times. The genes are TRBV29-1 and TRBJ1-1; maybe TRBD1 (6 bases). The CDR3 length is 13 residues. The germline V and J ends were trimmed by 6 bases and 4 bases, with 15 bases remaining between them. The germline V gene encodes CDR1 SQVTM and CDR2 ANQGSEA. CDR3 sequence: CSVAQGFGTEAFF. The CDR3 nucleotides read TGCAGCGTCGCACAGGGATTCGGCACTGAAGCTTTCTTT.

This clonotype was seen at least ten times. This sequence joins TRBV7-8 and TRBJ2-5; 10 bases line up with TRBD2. Germline loops: CDR1 SGHVS, CDR2 FQNEAQ. Unmatched junction bases numbered 6, after V lost 0 bases and J lost 5 bases. This CDR3 is built from 16 residues. The CDR3 bases are TGTGCCAGCAGCTTAGCGCGGCTAGCGGGAGTCGAGACCCAGTACTTC. Encoded protein: CASSLARLAGVETQYF.

In its sample, this clonotype was seen a few times. The chain joins TRBV4-3 to TRBJ1-2; 7 bases match TRBD1. Trimming cost V 3 bases and J 4 bases; bases outside gene matches: 17. The CDR3 totals 18 residues. Germline CDR1 reads LGHNA; CDR2 reads YSLEER. CDR3 sequence: CASSQKATGTARFYGYTF. The DNA for the CDR3 is TGCGCCAGCAGCCAGAAAGCGACCGGGACAGCGAGATTCTATGGCTACACCTTC.

This clonotype showed up just a few times. In this CDR3 the conserved last residue, phenylalanine or tryptophan, is missing, so a read error is likely. It is unclear where the CDR3 begins or ends on the DNA, so no DNA is shown, and the CDR3 is as TCRdb lists it. V is TRBV30 and J is TRBJ1-1. Germline V gene sequence: CDR1 GTSNPN, CDR2 SVGIG (reference sequence). The CDR3 adds up to 12 amino acids, both ends counted. The CDR3 loop is CAWSPGTVGVDV.

This clonotype appeared a single time. The chain couples TRBV20-1 to TRBJ2-1, with 9 bases matching TRBD2. V dropped 1 base and J dropped 0; count of bases not matched to a gene: 10. This CDR3 comprises 18 residues. Germline V gene data show CDR1 as DFQATT and CDR2 as SNEGSKA (reference sequence). The CDR3 nucleotides read TGCAGTGCTAGAGGATTCTTCCGTAGCGGGAGCTCCTACAATGAGCAGTTCTTC. It yields the protein CSARGFFRSGSSYNEQFF.

This clonotype was detected only a few times. The gene calls are TRBV28 and TRBJ2-3, with 10 positions matching TRBD2. Germline V gene sequence: CDR1 MDHEN, CDR2 SYDVKM. This CDR3 has 15 residues. V was pared by 6 bases and J by 6 bases, with 9 bases of the junction left unmatched. Written as DNA, the CDR3 is TGTGCCAGCAGCCCCCGCGGTAGCGGGAGGGATACGCAGTATTTT. It translates to CASSPRGSGRDTQYF.

The genes are TRBV18 and TRBJ2-5, with TRBD2 matching 7 bases. CDR1 and CDR2 from the germline V gene are KGHSH and LQKENI. The CDR3 is 14 amino acids. The J segment lost 1 base and the V segment lost 3 bases, leaving 2 bases of the junction unmatched. The CDR3 loop is CASSPGGSQETQYF. CDR3 coding DNA: TGTGCCAGCTCACCTGGCGGGAGCCAAGAGACCCAGTACTTC.

This clonotype has a handful of counts. The chain recombines TRBV6-5 with TRBJ2-2; D ambiguous. The V and J ends lost 8 bases and 3 bases respectively, with 7 bases between them. CDR3 length: 12 amino acids. Germline CDR1 is MNHEY and CDR2 is SVGAGI. CDR3 in DNA: TGTGCCAGCCAACGTGACACCGGGGAGCTGTTTTTT. It encodes CASQRDTGELFF.

The V gene is TRBV7-9, the J gene TRBJ2-1; D is tentatively TRBD1 or TRBD2 (6 bases each). This CDR3 spans 15 amino acids. Germline loops: CDR1 SEHNR, CDR2 FQNEAQ (reference sequence). V lost 2 bases, J lost 2 bases, and 10 bases lay in between. The CDR3 loop reads CASSLSGAAYNEQFF. DNA of the CDR3: TGTGCCAGCAGCTTATCGGGGGCAGCCTACAATGAGCAGTTCTTC.

The chain uses TRBV30 and TRBJ2-2, with D uncertain. Germline assignment: CDR1 GTSNPN and CDR2 SVGIG (reference sequence). The CDR3 sequence is 12 residues long. V lost 4 bases to trimming and J lost 6 bases, with 9 bases between them. CDR3 amino acids: CAWTLNSGELFF. CDR3 bases: TGTGCCTGGACTTTAAATTCCGGGGAGCTGTTTTTT.

The chain links TRBV12-3 or TRBV12-4 to TRBJ2-7; D is uncertain. The CDR3 loop spans 13 amino acids. Trimming took off 5 bases at V and 3 bases at J, with 11 bases between the two ends. CDR3 nucleotide sequence: TGTGCCAGCAGTCTAACGGCCCTCTACGAGCAGTACTTC. Amino acid sequence: CASSLTALYEQYF.

In its sample, this clonotype was seen a few times. The chain employs TRBV20-1 and TRBJ2-1, with D perhaps matching TRBD1 (6 bases). CDR1 DFQATT and CDR2 SNEGSKA come from the germline V gene (reference sequence). The CDR3 is made up of 20 amino acids. The ends were cut back, 3 bases at V and 2 bases at J, with 29 bases in the middle. The CDR3 is CSARAGVGSGRQDPYNEQFF. CDR3 sequence (DNA): TGCAGTGCTAGGGCCGGGGTCGGGTCGGGACGACAGGACCCCTACAATGAGCAGTTCTTC.

Only a few counts were recorded for this clonotype. The chain has TRBV5-6 and TRBJ2-7; TRBD1 aligns across 12 bases. CDR1 is SGHDT and CDR2 is YYEEEE in the germline V gene. The CDR3 is 13 residues long. The V and J ends lost 7 bases and 7 bases, in that order; junction bases with no gene match: 6. The CDR3 nucleotides read TGTGCCAGCGGGACAGGGGGCGTGCGGGAGCAGTACTTC. Protein product: CASGTGGVREQYF.

This chain links TRBV5-1 with TRBJ1-1, with 9 bases identical to TRBD1. The CDR3 runs to 14 residues. The germline V gene encodes CDR1 SGHRS and CDR2 YFSETQ. V lost 3 bases to trimming and J lost 5 bases; unmatched junction nucleotides: 5. In DNA, the CDR3 is TGCGCCAGCAGCTCCGGGACAGGGAGGACTGAAGCTTTCTTT. As protein: CASSSGTGRTEAFF.

There are a few counts of this clonotype. This rearrangement joins TRBV7-2 to TRBJ1-2; D might be TRBD1 (5 bases). This CDR3 has 15 amino acids. Between the trimmed V and J ends, which lost 1 base and 4 bases, there was a span of 13 bases. In germline, CDR1 is SGHTA, CDR2 FQGNSA. The CDR3 nucleotides are TGTGCCAGCAGCTTAGACTCGGGACGTACCTATGGCTACACCTTC. The encoded protein is CASSLDSGRTYGYTF. The full variable domain, in which reference TRBV7-2 and TRBJ1-2 provide the parts outside the CDR3, is GAGVSQSPSNKVTEKGKDVELRCDPISGHTALYWYRQSLGQGLEFLIYFQGNSAPDKSGLPSDRFSAERTGGSVSTLTIQRTQQEDSAVYLCASSLDSGRTYGYTFGSGTRLTVV.

The V and J genes are TRBV12-3 or TRBV12-4 and TRBJ2-3; D is undetermined. CDR3 length: 14 amino acids. Deletions cut 2 bases from V and 0 bases from J, with 6 bases between. The CDR3 protein is CASSLYSSTDTQYF. The CDR3 bases are TGTGCCAGCAGTTTATACAGTAGCACAGATACGCAGTATTTT.

This clonotype has a single count. The chain employs TRBV18 and TRBJ1-1; possibly TRBD1 for D (5 bases). The V gene lost 1 base and the J gene lost 2 bases, with 14 bases spanning the gap. The germline V gene encodes CDR1 KGHSH and CDR2 LQKENI. This CDR3 contains 16 residues. CDR3 residues: CASSPRWGGSNTEAFF. As DNA, the CDR3 is TGTGCCAGCTCACCACGATGGGGGGGATCCAACACTGAAGCTTTCTTT. Drawing the rest from reference TRBV18 and TRBJ1-1, the complete variable domain is NAGVMQNPRHLVRRRGQEARLRCSPMKGHSHVYWYRQLPEEGLKFMVYLQKENIIDESGMPKERFSAEFPKEGPSILRIQQVVRGDSAAYFCASSPRWGGSNTEAFFGQGTRLTVV.

V and J are TRBV29-1 and TRBJ2-3; 7 bases fit TRBD1. Looked up from germline, CDR1 is SQVTM and CDR2 is ANQGSEA. Trimming took 3 bases from V and 8 from J; bases not matched to a gene: 8. This CDR3 comprises 13 residues. CDR3 in amino acids: CSVDLGGPGTQYF. CDR3 in DNA: TGCAGCGTTGATTTAGGGGGCCCGGGTACGCAGTATTTT.

The sample holds one count of this clonotype. A read error may be the cause here, since a much bigger clone is one base away. J is TRBJ2-3 and V is TRBV5-4; weak D call: TRBD2 (6 bases). V was clipped by 0 bases and J by 0 bases, with 8 bases between them. In germline, CDR1 is SGHNT, CDR2 YYREEE (reference sequence). This CDR3 contains 15 residues. Written as DNA, the CDR3 is TGTGCCAGCAGCTTGGGCGGGGAGAGCACAGATACGCAGTATTTT. Translating gives CASSLGGESTDTQYF.

The rearrangement joins TRBV3-1 to TRBJ1-1; no clear D. The V gene lost 1 base and the J gene lost 4 bases, with 10 bases spanning the gap. Per the germline V gene, CDR1 is LGHDT and CDR2 is YNNKEL (reference sequence). CDR3 size: 14 residues. CDR3 sequence (DNA): TGTGCCAGCAGCCAAGGGGAAGGGCTCACTGAAGCTTTCTTT. Translated, it gives CASSQGEGLTEAFF.

In its sample, this clonotype was seen a few times. The chain carries TRBV7-9 and TRBJ1-1; TRBD1 matches 7 bases. J gave up 8 bases and V 4 bases, and 7 bases lay outside the gene matches. The length of the CDR3 is 13 residues. Germline V lookup: CDR1 SEHNR, CDR2 FQNEAQ (reference sequence). The CDR3 coding sequence is TGTGCCAGCAGCTCGTGGGACAGTAGAGAAGCTTTCTTT. Amino acids: CASSSWDSREAFF.